This is a list of T cell receptor beta chains from one sample in a study of T-cell reconstitution after alpha-beta-depleted transplantation in children. A single record per CDR3 protein comes from TCRdb applying MiXCR to the PCR reads. The sample consists of some 450,000 distinct CDR3 sequences, roughly 43% of them appearing once. The material sequenced was PBMCs, taken before TCRalphabeta/CD19-depleted stem cell transplant. These receptors originate from a girl aged 2 to 10 with aplastic anemia, due to receive a stem cell transplant. CDR3s include the opening cysteine and the closing phenylalanine or tryptophan. A D gene is named only where the DNA matches it firmly. A clone size is listed for some rows: how often the clone was seen (once, few, many), or a class if it is expanded.

d_call | j_call | clone_size | v_call | cdr3_aa | cdr3_nt
- | TRBJ1-1 | once | TRBV6-1 | CASIKWGNTEAFF | TGTGCCAGCATCAAATGGGGGAACACTGAAGCTTTCTTT
TRBD2 | TRBJ2-1 | few | TRBV10-1 | CASSSSSGRGQQFF | TGCGCCAGCAGTTCTAGCAGCGGGAGGGGTCAGCAGTTCTTC
- | TRBJ1-1 | - | TRBV6-1 | CASSKGGERTEAFF | TGTGCCAGCAGTAAAGGGGGGGAACGAACTGAAGCTTTCTTT
- | TRBJ2-7 | - | TRBV20-1 | CSAMSGAHYEQYF | TGCAGTGCTATGTCGGGGGCCCACTACGAGCAGTACTTC
TRBD1 | TRBJ2-3 | few | TRBV10-3 | CAISPGTGDTQYF | TGTGCCATCAGCCCCGGGACAGGCGATACGCAGTATTTT
- | TRBJ2-3 | - | TRBV2 | CASSQRGGGTDTQYF | TGTGCCAGCAGTCAACGAGGCGGGGGCACAGATACGCAGTATTTT
TRBD2 | TRBJ2-1 | - | TRBV28 | CASSLWGTSGNNEQFF | TGTGCCAGCAGTTTATGGGGGACTAGCGGAAACAATGAGCAGTTCTTC
- | TRBJ2-7 | - | TRBV7-3 | CASSLWSHEQYF | TGTGCCAGCAGCTTATGGTCCCACGAGCAGTACTTC
- | TRBJ1-2 | few | TRBV4-2 | CASSQDPVSNYGYTF | TGTGCCAGCAGCCAAGATCCCGTATCTAACTATGGCTACACCTTC
- | TRBJ1-5 | - | TRBV4-1 | CASSQAEIGNQPQHF | TGCGCCAGCAGCCAAGCGGAAATCGGCAATCAGCCCCAGCATTTT
- | TRBJ1-2 | few | TRBV7-3 | CASSPEANYGYTF | TGTGCCAGCAGCCCCGAAGCTAACTATGGCTACACCTTC
- | TRBJ2-1 | - | TRBV21-1 | CASTKAIGAGGGSYNEQFF | TGTGCCAGCACCAAAGCTATAGGGGCGGGAGGTGGCTCCTACAATGAGCAGTTCTTC
TRBD2 | TRBJ2-7 | - | TRBV20-1 | CSARGLAGGPRSYEQYF | TGCAGCGCTAGGGGACTAGCGGGGGGCCCAAGGTCCTACGAGCAGTACTTC
- | TRBJ1-2 | - | TRBV5-1 | CASSSGAESYGYTF | TGCGCCAGCAGCTCTGGGGCGGAGAGCTATGGCTACACCTTC
TRBD1 | TRBJ1-3 | few | TRBV7-2 | CASSLQTGASRNTIYF | TGTGCCAGCAGCTTGCAGACAGGGGCAAGTAGAAACACCATATATTTT
TRBD1 | TRBJ2-1 | - | TRBV29-1 | CSASTGAYNEQFF | TGCAGCGCAAGCACAGGGGCGTACAATGAGCAGTTCTTC
TRBD2 | TRBJ2-1 | - | TRBV12-3/TRBV12-4 | CASSPDPGGPLDEQFF | TGTGCCAGCAGCCCAGACCCGGGAGGGCCTTTGGATGAGCAGTTCTTC
TRBD2 | TRBJ2-5 | few | TRBV20-1 | CSAREVTSGAQETQYF | TGCAGTGCTAGAGAAGTGACTAGCGGGGCACAAGAGACCCAGTACTTC
- | TRBJ1-5 | - | TRBV27 | CASSLTGINQPQHF | TGTGCCAGCAGCTTAACAGGGATCAATCAGCCCCAGCATTTT
- | TRBJ1-2 | - | TRBV5-6 | CASSSGVGYTF | TGTGCCAGCAGCTCAGGGGTAGGCTACACCTTC
TRBD1 | TRBJ2-1 | once | TRBV5-1 | CASSLGQGNDEQFF | TGCGCCAGCAGCTTGGGACAGGGGAACGATGAGCAGTTCTTC
- | TRBJ1-3 | few | TRBV19 | CASTQPFGGTSGNTIYF | TGTGCCAGTACTCAACCCTTCGGGGGTACCTCTGGAAACACCATATATTTT
TRBD1 | TRBJ2-3 | - | TRBV11-2 | CASSVQGPSSTDTQYF | TGTGCCAGCAGCGTACAGGGGCCCTCTAGCACAGATACGCAGTATTTT
- | TRBJ2-7 | - | TRBV20-1 | CSAAPTEGRQYF | TGCAGTGCTGCCCCCACAGAGGGAAGGCAGTACTTC
TRBD2 | TRBJ2-7 | - | TRBV12-3/TRBV12-4 | CASSFRGGSFYEQYF | TGTGCCAGCAGTTTTCGGGGGGGCTCCTTCTACGAGCAGTACTTC
TRBD1 | TRBJ2-1 | - | TRBV12-3/TRBV12-4 | CASSLGQGLSEQFF | TGTGCCAGCAGTTTGGGACAGGGGTTGAGTGAGCAGTTCTTC
- | TRBJ2-1 | many | TRBV20-1 | CSARVLIEQFF | TGCAGTGCTAGAGTGCTGATAGAGCAGTTCTTC
- | TRBJ1-1 | - | TRBV7-6 | CASSLRVGDAEAFF | TGTGCCAGCAGCCTCAGAGTTGGAGATGCTGAAGCTTTCTTT
TRBD2 | TRBJ2-2 | many | TRBV25-1 | CASSKGRVDAGELFF | TGTGCCAGCAGTAAAGGGAGGGTGGACGCCGGGGAGCTGTTTTTT
- | TRBJ2-3 | - | TRBV20-1 | CSAPLKGSGTDTQYF | TGCAGTGCCCCCCTAAAAGGTAGTGGCACAGATACGCAGTATTTT
- | TRBJ2-1 | few | TRBV28 | CASSLSWNRQFF | TGTGCCAGCAGTTTGAGTTGGAATCGGCAGTTCTTC
TRBD2 | TRBJ2-3 | - | TRBV11-2 | CASSLVGSGVPRTDTQYF | TGTGCCAGCAGCTTAGTAGGGAGCGGGGTTCCACGCACAGATACGCAGTATTTT
TRBD1 | TRBJ2-1 | - | TRBV9 | CASSVHTTGTVYNEQFF | TGTGCCAGCAGCGTCCATACTACCGGGACAGTCTACAATGAGCAGTTCTTC
- | TRBJ1-1 | many | TRBV2 | CASRVPEPEAFF | TGTGCCAGCAGGGTCCCCGAACCAGAAGCTTTCTTT
TRBD2 | TRBJ2-5 | few | TRBV4-1 | CASSQEGGGGPTETQYF | TGCGCCAGCAGCCAAGAAGGCGGGGGAGGGCCCACGGAGACCCAGTACTTC
- | TRBJ2-1 | few | TRBV20-1 | CSATNTKGDSYNEQFF | TGCAGTGCCACGAACACGAAGGGCGACTCCTACAATGAGCAGTTCTTC